This T cell receptor (beta chain) was sequenced for a study of cytomegalovirus exposure and HLA in healthy donors. Findings of the study overall: Most TCR beta V segments were productive about 87% or about 30% of the time in an earlier analysis. A later analysis revealed that TCR association rates differed between HLA loci, peaking at DRB1 and bottoming out at HLA-C. Further analysis, carried out later, found HLA-associated TCR beta chains more clonally expanded than equally common other chains.

A note on this clone: Its antigen is unknown.

PCR primers comprised 60 Vbeta and 13 Jbeta primers. Per the study methods: In a later analysis, around 10 million of 65 million to 90 million unique beta chains occurred in at least two donors. Using immunoSEQ multiplex PCR, the repertoire was profiled, and TCRdb retains in-frame clones only, with some absent. V, J and clone size were drawn from that table, and D and trimming were deduced from the DNA. Among some 180,000 clones listed, more than 75% were seen once. Germline CDR1 is LNHNV and CDR2 is YYDKDF (reference sequence). The CDR3 runs to 15 residues. The V end lost 5 bases, the J end lost 2 bases, and 13 bases lay between the germline ends.

V usage is TRBV15 and J usage is TRBJ1-3; D perhaps matches TRBD1 (5 bases). What was sequenced was PBMCs. The clonotype was recovered from a woman aged 25 to 39 in good health and CMV-seropositive. The CDR3 is CATSPRGLAGNTIYF. In DNA form, the CDR3 reads TGTGCCACCAGCCCTCGGGGGTTAGCTGGAAACACCATATATTTT.